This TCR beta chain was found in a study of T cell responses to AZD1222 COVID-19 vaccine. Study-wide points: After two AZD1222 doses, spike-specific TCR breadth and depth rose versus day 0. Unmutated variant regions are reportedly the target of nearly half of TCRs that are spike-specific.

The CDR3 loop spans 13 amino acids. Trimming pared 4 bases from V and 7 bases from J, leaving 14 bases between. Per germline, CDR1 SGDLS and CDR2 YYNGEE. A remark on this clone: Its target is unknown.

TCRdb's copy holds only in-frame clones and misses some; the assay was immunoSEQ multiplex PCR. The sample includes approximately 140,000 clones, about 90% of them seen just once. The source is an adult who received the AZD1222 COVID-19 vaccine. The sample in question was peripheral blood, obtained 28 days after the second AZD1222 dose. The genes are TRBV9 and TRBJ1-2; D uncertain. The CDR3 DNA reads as TGTGCCAGCAGCCCCCGCAACCTTGGTGGCTACACCTTC. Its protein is CASSPRNLGGYTF.